A single sample gave rise to the 26 T cell receptor beta chains below, sequenced in a study of blood T cells in healthy people across ages. The use of a sample-barcoded 5' primer and a J-beta primer mix characterized a second PCR of roughly 6 to 11 cycles. MiXCR was run by TCRdb on the 5' RACE reads, yielding one entry per CDR3 protein. This table has 550,000 to 750,000 distinct CDR3 sequences, around a fifth appearing once. Sequencing was done on a sample of blood. The source is a man aged 65 to 85 in good health.

The chain is built from TRBV4-1 and TRBJ1-2; unclear D gene. CDR3 length equals 13 residues. CDR1 and CDR2 (germline): MGHRA, YSYEKL. Trimming left V 0 bases short and J 3 bases short, with 5 bases between. CDR3 sequence reads: CASSQDGYYGYTF. The CDR3, as DNA: TGCGCCAGCAGCCAAGACGGGTACTATGGCTACACCTTC.

This clonotype was seen many times. The gene calls are TRBV7-2 and TRBJ2-5; D not certain. The assigned J gene may be wrong: the sequence end matches TRBJ2-7 better. The CDR3 is 13 residues long. Germline CDR1 SGHTA, CDR2 FQGNSA. CDR3 nucleotides: TGTGCCAGCAGCCGAATTATCGGTGACGAGCAGTACTTC. Translated, it gives CASSRIIGDEQYF.

This clonotype was found a few times. The rearrangement uses TRBV7-2 and TRBJ2-5; 10 positions match TRBD2. V was pared by 5 bases and J by 11 bases, with 11 bases of the junction left unmatched. The CDR3 runs 14 residues. CDR1 and CDR2 (germline): SGHTA, FQGNSA. The CDR3 nucleotides read TGTGCCAGCAGCGCACTGACTAGCGGGTCGAATCAGTACTTC. Translating it yields CASSALTSGSNQYF.

This clonotype appeared a single time. This rearrangement joins TRBV5-1 to TRBJ2-7, with 10 bases identical to TRBD2. The germline V gene encodes CDR1 SGHRS and CDR2 YFSETQ. The V segment lost 3 bases and the J segment 2 bases; nucleotides outside the gene matches: 5. This CDR3 has 15 residues. This CDR3 is CASSSEAGGPYEQYF. CDR3 in DNA: TGCGCCAGCAGCTCGGAAGCGGGAGGGCCCTACGAGCAGTACTTC.

This clonotype was seen more than once but under ten times. The V call is TRBV7-3, the J call TRBJ2-3, with D unclear. V was pared by 5 bases and J by 2 bases, with 8 bases between. Germline CDR1 reads SGHTA; CDR2 reads FQGTGA. This CDR3 has 13 amino acids. The CDR3 region has the DNA TGTGCCAGCAGCCCGCAAAACACAGATACGCAGTATTTT. It specifies CASSPQNTDTQYF. The entire variable domain, with the rest obtained from reference TRBV7-3 and TRBJ2-3, is as follows: GAGVSQTPSNKVTEKGKYVELRCDPISGHTALYWYRQSLGQGPEFLIYFQGTGAADDSGLPNDRFFAVRPEGSVSTLKIQRTERGDSAVYLCASSPQNTDTQYFGPGTRLTVL.

J is TRBJ2-5 and V is TRBV6-1; D might be TRBD2 (5 bases). Germline CDR1 reads MNHNS; CDR2 reads SASEGT. Trimming shortened V by 6 bases and J by 5 bases, and 13 bases separated the two germline ends. CDR3 length equals 13 residues. CDR3 residues: CASSTQRSETQYF. The CDR3 DNA follows: TGTGCCAGCAGCACCCAGCGGTCGGAGACCCAGTACTTC.

The chain recombines TRBV2 with TRBJ2-1; tentatively, D is TRBD2 (5 bases). This CDR3 is built from 15 residues. The germline CDR1 and CDR2 sequences are SNHLY and FYNNEI. V shed 3 bases and J shed 2 bases, with 11 bases lying between them. This CDR3 is CASSDRRFTYNEQFF. DNA of the CDR3: TGTGCCAGCAGTGATAGGAGGTTCACCTACAATGAGCAGTTCTTC.

This clonotype was detected only a few times. The chain uses TRBV5-1 and TRBJ2-1; D might be TRBD2 (5 bases). Germline V gene data show CDR1 as SGHRS and CDR2 as YFSETQ. The V gene lost 3 bases and the J gene lost 0 bases, with 10 bases spanning the gap. The CDR3 extends over 15 amino acids. CDR3 DNA: TGCGCCAGCAGCTGGACTGATAGCTCCTACAATGAGCAGTTCTTC. It specifies CASSWTDSSYNEQFF. Drawing the rest from reference TRBV5-1 and TRBJ2-1, the complete variable domain is KAGVTQTPRYLIKTRGQQVTLSCSPISGHRSVSWYQQTPGQGLQFLFEYFSETQRNKGNFPGRFSGRQFSNSRSEMNVSTLELGDSALYLCASSWTDSSYNEQFFGPGTRLTVL.

This clonotype was counted a few times. V and J are TRBV7-9 and TRBJ2-3; no clear D gene. V was cut by 2 bases and J by 6 bases, with 18 bases left in between. This CDR3 comprises 16 residues. Germline V gene sequence: CDR1 SEHNR, CDR2 FQNEAQ (reference sequence). The CDR3 is CASSLSSPARSDTQYF. DNA of the CDR3: TGTGCCAGCAGCTTATCGTCCCCCGCTAGATCTGATACGCAGTATTTT.

This clonotype was picked up many times. The CDR3 DNA reads as TGTGCCACCAGCGGACTACTAGGCCCTGGAGAGACCCAGTACTTC. The encoded protein is CATSGLLGPGETQYF. The chain combines TRBV15 with TRBJ2-5; D is possibly TRBD2 (6 bases). V lost 5 bases and J lost 4, with 17 bases in between. This CDR3 contains 15 residues. From germline, CDR1 is LNHNV and CDR2 YYDKDF (reference sequence).

A few counts support this clonotype. The CDR3 DNA reads TGTGCCAGCAGCTTAGCGCGACAGGGAATAGGCTCCTACAATGAGCAGTTCTTC. It encodes CASSLARQGIGSYNEQFF. V and J are TRBV7-9 and TRBJ2-1; TRBD1 matches 7 bases. Germline assignment: CDR1 SEHNR and CDR2 FQNEAQ (reference sequence). The CDR3 loop spans 18 amino acids. The J segment lost 0 bases and the V segment lost 0 bases, leaving 8 bases of the junction unmatched.

The chain joins TRBV20-1 to TRBJ2-2; D gene unclear. V was pared by 3 bases and J by 1 base, with 9 bases between. Germline assignment: CDR1 DFQATT and CDR2 SNEGSKA (reference sequence). This CDR3 region has 14 residues. CDR3: CSASGYLNTGELFF. The CDR3 nucleotides read TGCAGTGCTAGTGGCTATCTGAACACCGGGGAGCTGTTTTTT.

This clonotype has just one count. The chain has TRBV29-1 and TRBJ2-3; D unresolved. This CDR3 has 14 amino acids. The germline CDR1 and CDR2 sequences are SQVTM and ANQGSEA. V was clipped by 4 bases and J by 8 bases, with 19 bases between them. The CDR3 loop reads CSVAALVEGGTQYF. Written as DNA, the CDR3 is TGCAGCGTTGCCGCGCTCGTGGAAGGCGGTACGCAGTATTTT.

The chain employs TRBV6-2 or TRBV6-3 and TRBJ2-5, with D maybe TRBD2 (6 bases). The J call may be in error: the DNA end matches TRBJ2-7 better. The CDR3 runs to 15 residues. Germline V lookup: CDR1 MNHEY, CDR2 SVGEGT. In DNA form, the CDR3 reads TGTGCCAGCAGTTACTCGCTAGTGGGAGGTTTCGAGCAGTACTTC. Translated: CASSYSLVGGFEQYF.

This clonotype was found many times. The chain combines TRBV6-1 with TRBJ2-7; TRBD2 agrees at 13 bases. V lost 11 bases, J lost 3 bases, and 4 bases stayed unmatched. The germline V gene has CDR1 MNHNS and CDR2 SASEGT. This CDR3 spans 13 amino acids. CDR3 loop: CASGTSGIYEQYF. Here the CDR3 DNA reads TGTGCCTCCGGGACTAGCGGGATCTACGAGCAGTACTTC.

This chain uses TRBV10-3 with TRBJ2-3; tentatively, D is TRBD1 (5 bases). Trimming pared 6 bases from V and 5 bases from J, leaving 18 bases between. Germline CDR1 and CDR2: ENHRY and SYGVKD. The CDR3 consists of 15 residues. The chain's CDR3 is CAISADSTLEDTQYF. The CDR3 DNA is TGTGCCATCAGCGCTGACAGCACACTGGAAGATACGCAGTATTTT.

This clonotype was picked up a small number of times. The chain carries TRBV7-9 and TRBJ2-3; 10 positions agree with TRBD1. The V and J ends lost 0 bases and 2 bases, in that order; junction bases with no gene match: 5. This CDR3 spans 17 amino acids. The germline gives CDR1 SEHNR, CDR2 FQNEAQ (reference sequence). The CDR3: CASSLAGTGAYTDTQYF. The CDR3, as DNA: TGTGCCAGCAGCTTAGCAGGGACAGGGGCCTACACAGATACGCAGTATTTT.

The V and J genes are TRBV5-8 and TRBJ1-2; D is unclear. CDR3 length: 14 amino acids. V was pared by 2 bases and J by 4 bases, with 12 bases between. CDR1 SGHTS and CDR2 YDEGEE come from the germline V gene. CDR3 DNA: TGTGCCAGCAGCTTCCCCCAGAAAGCCTATGGCTACACCTTC. Translating gives CASSFPQKAYGYTF.

The CDR3 spells CASSPPVEVSTDTQYF. CDR3 DNA: TGCGCCAGCAGCCCCCCGGTTGAGGTTAGCACAGATACGCAGTATTTT. The chain couples TRBV5-1 to TRBJ2-3; D remains unclear. The germline V and J ends were trimmed by 4 bases and 0 bases, with 15 bases remaining between them. The germline CDR1 and CDR2 sequences are SGHRS and YFSETQ. This CDR3 comprises 16 residues.

To note about this clonotype: The junction departs from germline at one end; a sequencing error may be responsible. This CDR3 reads CVSSHPSGRANIQYF. In DNA, the CDR3 is TGTGTCAGCAGCCACCCTAGCGGGAGGGCGAACATTCAGTACTTC. The rearrangement uses TRBV3-1 and TRBJ2-4; 12 nucleotides align to TRBD2. The CDR3 extends over 15 amino acids. Germline V CDR1 and CDR2: LGHDT, YNNKEL (reference sequence).

In this sample, this clonotype turned up a few times. The rearrangement links TRBV20-1 to TRBJ2-5; D is possibly TRBD2 (5 bases). The assigned J gene may be wrong: the sequence end matches TRBJ2-1 better. Per germline, CDR1 DFQATT and CDR2 SNEGSKA (reference sequence). This CDR3 is built from 12 residues. DNA of the CDR3: TGCAGTGCTAGAGATTTAGCGAATGAGCAGTTCTTC. Its protein product is CSARDLANEQFF.

This clonotype turned up a few times. The chain is built from TRBV4-3 and TRBJ2-7, with TRBD1 identical over 9 bases. Per germline, CDR1 LGHNA and CDR2 YSLEER. J lost 4 bases, V lost 4 bases, and 5 bases had no gene match. This CDR3 has 14 amino acids. This CDR3 is CASSPGQGRYEQYF. As DNA, the CDR3 is TGCGCCAGCAGCCCGGGACAGGGAAGGTACGAGCAGTACTTC.

This clonotype was found a few times. The chain is built from TRBV2 and TRBJ2-5; no firm D call. The germline V gene has CDR1 SNHLY and CDR2 FYNNEI. This CDR3 region has 11 residues. Between the trimmed V and J ends, which lost 2 bases and 11 bases, there was a span of 9 bases. Here the CDR3 DNA reads TGTGCCAGCAGTGAACGGAAGGAGCAGTACTTC. Translated: CASSERKEQYF. The complete variable domain, with remaining parts taken from reference TRBV2 and TRBJ2-5, reads EPEVTQTPSHQVTQMGQEVILRCVPISNHLYFYWYRQILGQKVEFLVSFYNNEISEKSEIFDDQFSVERPDGSNFTLKIRSTKLEDSAMYFCASSERKEQYFGPGTRLLVL.

This clonotype came up many times. The chain joins TRBV11-2 to TRBJ2-3, with D perhaps matching TRBD1 or TRBD2 (5 bases each). The CDR3 length is 16 residues. The germline V gene has CDR1 SGHAT and CDR2 FQNNGV. Trimming removed 1 base from V and 2 bases from J, with 13 bases in between. In DNA, the CDR3 is TGTGCCAGCAGCTTAGCGGCAGGGACCTACACAGATACGCAGTATTTT. Translated: CASSLAAGTYTDTQYF.

This clonotype has only a few counts. V usage is TRBV20-1 and J usage is TRBJ2-1; D is undetermined. The V gene lost 0 bases and the J gene lost 2 bases, with 8 bases spanning the gap. Looked up from germline, CDR1 is DFQATT and CDR2 is SNEGSKA (reference sequence). The CDR3 runs to 14 residues. The DNA of the CDR3 is TGCAGTGCTAGAGATAGGGCCCCCTACAATGAGCAGTTCTTC. Its translation is CSARDRAPYNEQFF.

The table lists this clonotype with a few counts. J is TRBJ2-5 and V is TRBV12-3 or TRBV12-4; D is unresolved. This CDR3 contains 13 residues. Between the trimmed V and J ends, which lost 3 bases and 6 bases, there was a span of 11 bases. This CDR3 reads CASSLDPSKTQYF. Written as DNA, the CDR3 is TGTGCCAGCAGTTTGGACCCCTCGAAGACCCAGTACTTC.